This is a list of T cell receptor beta chains from one sample in a study of T cells expressing NK-cell markers. TCRdb reprocessed the 5' RACE reads, with one entry per CDR3 protein and no DNA. Its listing shows 250,000 to 300,000 distinct CDR3 sequences. Sequencing was performed on blood T cells: a sorted CD56 or NKG2C T cell subset, CD4+ or CD8+ T cells, or bulk PBMC T cells (not recorded which). The receptor set was obtained from a man younger than 30 in good health. Both conserved end residues are part of each CDR3.

j_call v_call cdr3_aa
TRBJ2-5 TRBV20-1 CSANLFRAGVAETQYF
TRBJ2-5 TRBV6-5 CASSYATGEETQYF
TRBJ1-1 TRBV11-3 CASRSAWTVNTEAFF
TRBJ1-1 TRBV29-1 CSVERSGTVSSTEAFF
TRBJ2-4 TRBV2 CASSLKLAKNIQYF
TRBJ1-1 TRBV29-1 CSATGWATEAFF
TRBJ1-5 TRBV19 CASSDRGHDQPQHF
TRBJ1-4 TRBV6-5 CASSYDFGNEKLFF
TRBJ2-5 TRBV29-1 CSVEDRLAAQETQYF
TRBJ2-3 TRBV4-1 CASSSLVGAGLDTQYF
TRBJ2-1 TRBV4-1 CASSQGSRRESYNEQFF
TRBJ2-6 TRBV18 CASSPLVRGWSGANVLTF
TRBJ2-7 TRBV7-4 CASSLTSGRPYEQYF
TRBJ2-7 TRBV6-1 CASSEAQRREQYF
TRBJ2-1 TRBV15 CATSRVADEQFF
TRBJ1-1 TRBV11-3 CASSLRGGNTEAFF
TRBJ2-1 TRBV6-5 CASSTPGLGSEQFF
TRBJ1-1 TRBV4-3 CASSQEALNTEAFF
TRBJ2-7 TRBV4-3 CASSQHRGGGEQYF
TRBJ1-5 TRBV20-1 CSALAGAGGVGNQPQHF
TRBJ1-4 TRBV10-3 CATRQGDEKLFF
TRBJ2-1 TRBV12-3/TRBV12-4 CASSSRVAGEDNEQFF
TRBJ1-2 TRBV6-5 CASRTGGGGYTF
TRBJ2-1 TRBV20-1 CSASRLAGDHEQFF
TRBJ2-7 TRBV2 CASSVGGQRDF
TRBJ1-5 TRBV28 CASRPLNQPQHF
TRBJ2-3 TRBV5-4 CASSIGGQGFTDTQYF
TRBJ1-5 TRBV2 CASRERTRVDSNQPQHF
TRBJ2-5 TRBV5-6 CASSSVGAETQYF
TRBJ1-6 TRBV5-1 CASSLDQGANSPLHF
TRBJ2-1 TRBV4-3 CASSQGIAGGYNEQFF
TRBJ1-1 TRBV18 CASSRDRYTEAFF
TRBJ2-4 TRBV20-1 CSARDLGGIQYF
TRBJ1-1 TRBV7-9 CASSFFWAGSNTEAFF
TRBJ2-1 TRBV5-1 CASSPGQGASSYNEQFF
TRBJ2-6 TRBV5-1 CASRPDIDSGANVLTF
TRBJ1-1 TRBV12-3/TRBV12-4 CASSLGRVRTGNTEAFF
TRBJ1-1 TRBV6-5 CASSLGLGGFSTEAFF
TRBJ1-5 TRBV2 CASSQDAGMGQPQHF
TRBJ2-1 TRBV7-9 CASIRTGLPPEQFF
TRBJ2-3 TRBV6-1 CASRETSGSWNTQYF
TRBJ2-1 TRBV11-2 CASSLDRASEQFF
TRBJ2-5 TRBV6-1 CASSQQGRGQRETQYF
TRBJ2-5 TRBV2 CASSTQTSGRETQYF
TRBJ2-1 TRBV12-3/TRBV12-4 CASSFGQGFLGEQFF
TRBJ1-4 TRBV15 CATSREGRPEKLFF
TRBJ2-5 TRBV12-3/TRBV12-4 CASSAWREGGETQYF